This T cell receptor beta chain was found in a study of sequential checkpoint blockade in melanoma. Study at large: First-line arms were nivolumab then ipilimumab, or the reverse, randomized 1:1.

Clones were read by immunoSEQ multiplex PCR, and TCRdb kept only the in-frame ones, dropping some. The sample records about 32,000 clones, around 82% being singletons. Described treatment: randomized to nivolumab then ipilimumab (arm A) or the reverse (arm B). Patients had received no earlier DNA-damaging chemotherapy. Sorted cells were live CD3+CD8+, lacking CD19 and CD56, from PBMCs. Germline lookup yields CDR1 MNHNS and CDR2 SASEGT. This CDR3 is 16 amino acids long. The J segment lost 5 bases and the V segment lost 4 bases, leaving 12 bases of the junction unmatched. This chain links TRBV6-1 with TRBJ2-7, with 9 bases that match TRBD1. The TCR was taken from a human donor with melanoma. The specimen was CD8+ T cells sorted from blood (inferred from file names), collected from a patient given nivolumab and ipilimumab in sequence. Written as DNA, the CDR3 is TGTGCCAGCAGTGCGGGTTTTGGGACAGGGAACCACGAGCAGTACTTC. It translates to CASSAGFGTGNHEQYF.